These 21 T cell receptor beta chains were sequenced from one sample in a study of blood T cell repertoires in COVID-19. Method: immunoSEQ multiplex PCR; TCRdb's copy keeps in-frame clones and lacks some. Of about 230,000 clones in the sample, about nine tenths were seen once. Sequencing was performed on peripheral blood. These TCRs come from a middle-aged man with COVID-19, enrolled during active disease.

This clone was seen more than once but under ten times. The rearrangement joins TRBV18 to TRBJ2-1; 8 nucleotides line up with TRBD1. V gave up 3 bases and J gave up 0 bases; unmatched junction bases: 1. Germline CDR1 is KGHSH and CDR2 is LQKENI. This CDR3 comprises 15 residues. This CDR3 is CASSPDRGSYNEQFF. The CDR3 DNA reads TGTGCCAGCTCACCTGACAGGGGCTCCTACAATGAGCAGTTCTTC.

The rearrangement joins TRBV6-5 to TRBJ1-1, with 9 bases fitting TRBD1. Losses at the gene ends were 6 bases for V and 5 bases for J; bases not matched to a gene: 7. Germline CDR1 MNHEY, CDR2 SVGAGI. This CDR3 region has 14 residues. DNA of the CDR3: TGTGCCAGCAGGTTGACAGGGGGTCAAACTGAAGCTTTCTTT. The encoded protein is CASRLTGGQTEAFF.

There are a few counts of this clone. The chain employs TRBV7-8 and TRBJ2-7, with D perhaps TRBD2 (5 bases). The CDR3 contains 14 residues. Per the germline V gene, CDR1 is SGHVS and CDR2 is FQNEAQ. The V gene lost 5 bases and the J gene lost 6 bases, with 17 bases spanning the gap. The chain's CDR3 is CASSQAGGPREQYF. The DNA for the CDR3 is TGTGCCAGCAGCCAAGCTGGAGGTCCCCGCGAGCAGTACTTC.

The chain combines TRBV5-1 with TRBJ2-7; tentative D call: TRBD2 (6 bases). Germline CDR1 reads SGHRS; CDR2 reads YFSETQ. This CDR3 comprises 14 residues. V was trimmed by 0 bases and J by 6 bases, leaving 13 bases between them. CDR3 sequence reads: CASSLGLVGIEQYF. The DNA of the CDR3 is TGCGCCAGCAGCTTGGGACTAGTGGGGATCGAGCAGTACTTC.

The rearrangement uses TRBV6-5 and TRBJ2-4, with 14 bases matching TRBD2. V was pared by 5 bases and J by 8 bases, with 2 bases of the junction left unmatched. The CDR3 spans 14 residues. Germline loops: CDR1 MNHEY, CDR2 SVGAGI. The CDR3 is CASSQTSGRDIQYF. CDR3 nucleotide sequence: TGTGCCAGCAGTCAGACTAGCGGGAGGGACATTCAGTACTTC.

This chain joins TRBV6-5 and TRBJ1-1; no definite D call. CDR1 and CDR2 (germline): MNHEY, SVGAGI. This CDR3 has 13 residues. Trimming shortened V by 6 bases and J by 1 base, and 9 bases separated the two germline ends. The DNA of the CDR3 is TGTGCCAGCAGCCGCGGCCAGAACACTGAAGCTTTCTTT. Its translation: CASSRGQNTEAFF.

The V gene is TRBV7-6, the J gene TRBJ2-1, with TRBD2 matching over 9 bases. The germline V gene has CDR1 SGHVS and CDR2 FNYEAQ. The V segment lost 2 bases and the J segment 9 bases; nucleotides outside the gene matches: 11. The CDR3 runs 16 residues. CDR3 sequence reads: CASSLSRGGGGLEQFF. In DNA, the CDR3 is TGTGCCAGCAGCTTAAGTCGCGGGGGGGGCGGGCTTGAGCAGTTCTTC. Variable domain in full (rest from reference TRBV7-6 and TRBJ2-1): GAGVSQSPRYKVTKRGQDVALRCDPISGHVSLYWYRQALGQGPEFLTYFNYEAQQDKSGLPNDRFSAERPEGSISTLTIQRTEQRDSAMYRCASSLSRGGGGLEQFFGPGTRLTVL.

This clone occurred once. This rearrangement joins TRBV29-1 to TRBJ2-3; a possible D gene is TRBD2 (6 bases). This CDR3 spans 13 amino acids. The V gene's germline CDR1 is SQVTM and CDR2 ANQGSEA. Trimming pared 6 bases from V and 1 base from J, leaving 11 bases between. The CDR3 reads CSVSREGTDTQYF. CDR3 bases: TGCAGCGTCTCCAGGGAGGGCACAGATACGCAGTATTTT.

This clone appeared once. The chain combines TRBV11-2 with TRBJ2-3; 13 bases match TRBD2. Per germline, CDR1 SGHAT and CDR2 FQNNGV. The CDR3 has 17 amino acids. Unmatched junction bases numbered 7, after V lost 3 bases and J lost 4 bases. The CDR3 reads CASSFPTSGRRADTQYF. DNA for the CDR3: TGTGCCAGCAGCTTTCCGACTAGCGGGAGGCGGGCAGATACGCAGTATTTT.

This rearrangement joins TRBV29-1 to TRBJ2-2; D is unclear. Trimming took 4 bases from V and 4 from J, leaving 7 bases between them. This CDR3 is 12 amino acids long. Germline lookup yields CDR1 SQVTM and CDR2 ANQGSEA. DNA of the CDR3: TGCAGCGTTGTACTCCCCACCGGGGAGCTGTTTTTT. This codes for CSVVLPTGELFF.

The chain links TRBV18 to TRBJ2-3, with D perhaps matching TRBD2 (5 bases). Germline assignment: CDR1 KGHSH and CDR2 LQKENI. V dropped 5 bases and J dropped 0 bases, with 12 bases sitting between them. The CDR3 is 15 residues long. For the CDR3, the DNA is TGTGCCAGCTCAAACGAGAGGACTAGCACAGATACGCAGTATTTT. Its translation is CASSNERTSTDTQYF.

The chain couples TRBV2 to TRBJ2-2; no firm D call. Per the germline V gene, CDR1 is SNHLY and CDR2 is FYNNEI. Trimming took 6 bases from V and 0 from J, leaving 8 bases between them. The CDR3 covers 14 residues. The CDR3 is CASSWSANTGELFF. The CDR3 nucleotides are TGTGCCAGCAGCTGGAGCGCGAACACCGGGGAGCTGTTTTTT.

The gene calls are TRBV30 and TRBJ2-2; 9 positions agree with TRBD2. With 0 bases clipped from V and 5 bases from J, the junction kept 7 bases outside the gene matches. The V gene's germline CDR1 is GTSNPN and CDR2 SVGIG (reference sequence). The CDR3 is 16 residues long. Here the CDR3 reads CAWSVLGSGRTGELFF. The CDR3 nucleotides are TGTGCCTGGAGTGTGTTGGGTAGCGGGAGAACCGGGGAGCTGTTTTTT. Full variable domain (remainder filled in from reference TRBV30 and TRBJ2-2): SQTIHQWPATLVQPVGSPLSLECTVEGTSNPNLYWYRQAAGRGLQLLFYSVGIGQISSEVPQNLSASRPQDRQFILSSKKLLLSDSGFYLCAWSVLGSGRTGELFFGEGSRLTVL.

The genes are TRBV5-4 and TRBJ2-7; 10 nucleotides agree with TRBD2. This CDR3 is built from 15 residues. J gave up 2 bases and V 4 bases, and 6 bases lay outside the gene matches. Germline CDR1 SGHNT, CDR2 YYREEE (reference sequence). The CDR3 coding sequence is TGTGCCAGCAGCCCCGGACTAGCGGATACCTACGAGCAGTACTTC. Residues: CASSPGLADTYEQYF.

This chain connects TRBV6-5 to TRBJ1-1; 8 bases match TRBD1. Germline CDR1 reads MNHEY; CDR2 reads SVGAGI. This CDR3 spans 14 amino acids. J gave up 1 base and V 8 bases, and 6 bases lay outside the gene matches. The DNA for the CDR3 is TGTGCCAGCCGATACGGGACAGGGAACACTGAAGCTTTCTTT. Encoded protein: CASRYGTGNTEAFF.

This chain connects TRBV5-1 to TRBJ2-7; TRBD1 agrees at 10 bases. This CDR3 contains 14 residues. The J segment lost 9 bases and the V segment lost 1 base, leaving 7 bases of the junction unmatched. Germline-derived CDR1 and CDR2 are SGHRS and YFSETQ. CDR3 protein: CASSLSGTGEMQYF. CDR3 DNA sequence: TGCGCCAGCAGCTTGTCCGGGACAGGGGAAATGCAGTACTTC.

This clone turned up a few times. The V and J genes are TRBV9 and TRBJ2-5; 7 bases fit TRBD1. The CDR3 spans 14 residues. In germline, CDR1 is SGDLS, CDR2 YYNGEE. V was clipped by 3 bases and J by 4 bases; unmatched bases: 6. The CDR3 reads CASSAGQRAETQYF. The CDR3, as DNA: TGTGCCAGCAGCGCGGGACAGCGCGCAGAGACCCAGTACTTC.

In this sample, this clone turned up a few times. The chain is built from TRBV7-3 and TRBJ2-2; TRBD2 is a possible D gene (6 bases). This CDR3 region has 15 residues. Germline V CDR1 and CDR2: SGHTA, FQGTGA. Trimming took off 6 bases at V and 0 bases at J, with 11 bases between the two ends. DNA of the CDR3: TGTGCCAGCAGTTCGGGGGATACGAACACCGGGGAGCTGTTTTTT. Amino acid sequence: CASSSGDTNTGELFF.

This clone was counted a single time. The J gene is TRBJ2-1, the V gene TRBV5-1; D remains ambiguous. Germline V gene sequence: CDR1 SGHRS, CDR2 YFSETQ. Trimming removed 1 base from V and 4 bases from J, with 3 bases in between. The CDR3 totals 12 residues. The CDR3 DNA reads TGCGCCAGCAGCTTGTCGTACAATGAGCAGTTCTTC. Translated, it gives CASSLSYNEQFF.

Remarks on this clone: Other DNA sequences in this sample translate to the same CDR3. The chain carries TRBV6-5 and TRBJ1-1; D perhaps matches TRBD1 (6 bases). The CDR3 extends over 14 amino acids. V lost 0 bases and J lost 2, with 7 bases in between. Germline V gives CDR1 MNHEY, CDR2 SVGAGI. This CDR3 is CASSYSQGNTEAFF. The CDR3 DNA reads as TGTGCCAGCAGTTACTCACAGGGAAACACTGAAGCTTTCTTT.

The V gene is TRBV2, the J gene TRBJ2-3; TRBD1 matches at 10 bases. Germline CDR1 reads SNHLY; CDR2 reads FYNNEI. The CDR3 consists of 17 residues. With 6 bases clipped from V and 3 bases from J, the junction kept 12 bases outside the gene matches. CDR3 sequence reads: CASSVPGQGKRTDTQYF. The DNA for the CDR3 is TGTGCCAGCAGCGTACCGGGACAGGGGAAGAGAACAGATACGCAGTATTTT.